The source of this TCR beta chain is a study of shared clonotypes between healthy human individuals. General observations from the study: On the whole, naive subsets had larger estimated richness than memory subsets had. A few donors held 4.5% to 5% of naive CD4 clonotypes in common.

As handled by the study authors: Filtering differed since immunoSEQ provided only junctions, with no quality scores. The table came from immunoSEQ multiplex PCR; TCRdb's copy has only in-frame clones and leaves some out. That table is the source of V, J and clone size, and D and trimming were worked out from the DNA. There are about 2 million clones in the sample; over 85% occur only once, and 0.13% lies in the top ten. About this clone: Its antigen is unidentified. A read error is possible here, since a much larger clone lies one base away. The same CDR3 can be traced to other DNA sequences in this sample.

Participating donors were healthy, HIV-negative adults free of recent acute infections or vaccinations. This receptor was taken from a man aged 18 to 35 in good health. Sequenced material: naive CD4+ T cells sorted from blood. The subset here: CD45RA+ positively selected.

The CDR3 here is CASSLAGYGYTF. CDR3 nucleotides: TGCGCCAGCAGCTTGGCAGGGTACGGCTACACCTTC. The V call is TRBV5-1, the J call TRBJ1-2; tentatively, D is TRBD1 (5 bases). Germline values: CDR1 SGHRS, CDR2 YFSETQ. Trimming shortened V by 0 bases and J by 8 bases, and 8 bases separated the two germline ends. CDR3 length: 12 residues.